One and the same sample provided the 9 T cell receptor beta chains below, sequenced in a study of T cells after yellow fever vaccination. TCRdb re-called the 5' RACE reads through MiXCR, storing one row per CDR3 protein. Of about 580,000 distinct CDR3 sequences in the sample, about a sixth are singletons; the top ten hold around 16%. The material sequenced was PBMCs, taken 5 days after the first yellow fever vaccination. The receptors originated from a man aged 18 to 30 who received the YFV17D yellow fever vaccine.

CDR3 sequence (DNA): TGCGCCAGCGGCCTGACTAGCGGGGGGGAGACCCAGTACTTC. Protein sequence: CASGLTSGGETQYF. The chain joins TRBV5-1 to TRBJ2-5; 13 bases map to TRBD2. The V and J ends lost 7 bases and 5 bases, in that order; junction bases with no gene match: 5. Looked up from germline, CDR1 is SGHRS and CDR2 is YFSETQ. The CDR3 has 14 amino acids. The full variable domain, completed using reference TRBV5-1 and TRBJ2-5, is KAGVTQTPRYLIKTRGQQVTLSCSPISGHRSVSWYQQTPGQGLQFLFEYFSETQRNKGNFPGRFSGRQFSNSRSEMNVSTLELGDSALYLCASGLTSGGETQYFGPGTRLLVL.

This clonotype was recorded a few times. The CDR3 loop reads CASSFFGTGNNEQFF. The CDR3 coding sequence is TGTGCCAGCAGTTTTTTCGGGACAGGGAACAATGAGCAGTTCTTC. The chain uses TRBV12-3 or TRBV12-4 and TRBJ2-1; 9 bases are shared with TRBD1. The CDR3 runs to 15 residues. The V gene end was trimmed by 3 bases and the J gene end by 5 bases; junction bases not matched to a gene: 5.

Here the CDR3 DNA reads TGTGCCAGTAGTATCAACAGGATGGGGCAGTTCTTC. This codes for CASSINRMGQFF. The chain links TRBV19 to TRBJ2-1; maybe TRBD1 (5 bases). Germline assignment: CDR1 LNHDA and CDR2 SQIVND (reference sequence). Deletions cut 3 bases from V and 12 bases from J, with 12 bases between. CDR3 length equals 12 residues.

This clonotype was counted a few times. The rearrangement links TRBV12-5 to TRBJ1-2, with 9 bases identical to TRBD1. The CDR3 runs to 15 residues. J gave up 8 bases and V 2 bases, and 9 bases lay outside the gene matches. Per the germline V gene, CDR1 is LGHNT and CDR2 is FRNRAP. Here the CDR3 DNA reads TGTGCTAGTGGTTTGAAACGGACAGGGGACGGCGGCTACACCTTC. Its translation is CASGLKRTGDGGYTF.

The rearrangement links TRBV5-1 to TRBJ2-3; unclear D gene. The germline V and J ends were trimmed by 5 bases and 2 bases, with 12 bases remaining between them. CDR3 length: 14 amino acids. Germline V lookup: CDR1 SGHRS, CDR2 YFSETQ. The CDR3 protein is CASRPPINTDTQYF. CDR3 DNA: TGCGCCAGCAGGCCGCCCATCAACACAGATACGCAGTATTTT.

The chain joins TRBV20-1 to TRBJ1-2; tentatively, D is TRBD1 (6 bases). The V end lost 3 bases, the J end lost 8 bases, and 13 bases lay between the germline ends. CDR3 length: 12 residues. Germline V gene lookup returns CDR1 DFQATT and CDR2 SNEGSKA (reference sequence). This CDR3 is CSASHRVLGYTF. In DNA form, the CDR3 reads TGCAGTGCTAGCCACAGGGTACTAGGCTACACCTTC.

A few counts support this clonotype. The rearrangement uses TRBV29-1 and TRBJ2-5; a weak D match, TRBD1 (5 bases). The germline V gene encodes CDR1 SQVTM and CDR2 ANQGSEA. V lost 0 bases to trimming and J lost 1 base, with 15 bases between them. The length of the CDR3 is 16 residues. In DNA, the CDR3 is TGCAGCGTTGAAGATCTCGGTCATGGGGCCCAAGAGACCCAGTACTTC. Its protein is CSVEDLGHGAQETQYF. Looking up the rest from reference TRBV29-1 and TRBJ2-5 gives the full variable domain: SAVISQKPSRDICQRGTSLTIQCQVDSQVTMMFWYRQQPGQSLTLIATANQGSEATYESGFVIDKFPISRPNLTFSTLTVSNMSPEDSSIYLCSVEDLGHGAQETQYFGPGTRLLVL.

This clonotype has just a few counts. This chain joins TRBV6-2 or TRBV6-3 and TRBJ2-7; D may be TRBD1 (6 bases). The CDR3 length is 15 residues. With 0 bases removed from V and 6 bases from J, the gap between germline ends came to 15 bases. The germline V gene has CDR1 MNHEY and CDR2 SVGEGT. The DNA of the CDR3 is TGTGCCAGCAGTTACTCACTGGGGGCCCTAGGCGAGCAGTACTTC. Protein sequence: CASSYSLGALGEQYF.

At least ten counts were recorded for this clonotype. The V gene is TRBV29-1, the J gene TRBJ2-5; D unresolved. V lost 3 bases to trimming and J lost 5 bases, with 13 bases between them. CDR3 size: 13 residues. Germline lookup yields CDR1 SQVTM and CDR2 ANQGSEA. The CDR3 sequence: CSVEFRPGETQYF. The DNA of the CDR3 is TGCAGCGTTGAGTTCAGGCCGGGCGAGACCCAGTACTTC.